The 23 T cell receptor beta chains in this list originate from one sample, sequenced in a study of technical replicates of blood from a few donors. TCRdb's table, derived via immunoSEQ multiplex PCR, lists solely in-frame clones and lacks some. The table has some 81,000 clones, about 91% seen once. Sequencing used T cells isolated from PBMCs. The receptors derive from a human donor in good health.

The V call is TRBV27, the J call TRBJ1-1, with TRBD1 matching 9 bases. V lost 7 bases to trimming and J lost 7 bases; unmatched junction nucleotides: 13. Germline V gives CDR1 MNHEY, CDR2 SMNVEV (reference sequence). CDR3 length: 15 amino acids. This CDR3 reads CASIAWGQGLIEAFF. The CDR3 coding sequence is TGTGCCAGCATCGCATGGGGACAGGGTCTGATTGAAGCTTTCTTT.

J is TRBJ2-7 and V is TRBV18; 12 positions match TRBD1. The germline CDR1 and CDR2 sequences are KGHSH and LQKENI. With V trimmed by 2 bases and J by 5 bases, 1 base remained unmatched. The CDR3 is 14 amino acids. For the CDR3, the DNA is TGTGCCAGCTCACCAGGGACAGGGGGCAACGAGCAGTACTTC. It translates to CASSPGTGGNEQYF. Supplemented by reference TRBV18 and TRBJ2-7, the full variable domain reads NAGVMQNPRHLVRRRGQEARLRCSPMKGHSHVYWYRQLPEEGLKFMVYLQKENIIDESGMPKERFSAEFPKEGPSILRIQQVVRGDSAAYFCASSPGTGGNEQYFGPGTRLTVT.

CDR3 coding DNA: TGTGCCAGCAGTGACTCGATTCAGGCATCGCAGTATTTT. This translates into CASSDSIQASQYF. The chain recombines TRBV6-4 with TRBJ2-3; D not certain. The V gene lost 0 bases and the J gene lost 10 bases, with 11 bases spanning the gap. This CDR3 has 13 residues. The germline CDR1 and CDR2 sequences are MRHNA and SNTAGT.

This clone was counted between two and nine times. The chain couples TRBV9 to TRBJ1-1, with D maybe TRBD1 (6 bases). CDR3 length: 16 amino acids. Trimming left V 3 bases short and J 1 base short, with 16 bases between. The germline V gene encodes CDR1 SGDLS and CDR2 YYNGEE. This CDR3 is CASSASTGQRNTEAFF. The CDR3 nucleotides are TGTGCCAGCAGCGCTTCTACCGGACAGAGGAACACTGAAGCTTTCTTT.

The chain recombines TRBV28 with TRBJ2-3; D call uncertain. The CDR3 extends over 13 amino acids. The germline gives CDR1 MDHEN, CDR2 SYDVKM. V dropped 4 bases and J dropped 4 bases, with 9 bases sitting between them. CDR3 sequence: CASSSSGSDTQYF. For the CDR3, the DNA is TGTGCCAGCAGTTCGTCAGGTTCAGATACGCAGTATTTT.

The chain carries TRBV5-1 and TRBJ2-2, with D unclear. The CDR3 loop spans 14 amino acids. Germline V gene lookup returns CDR1 SGHRS and CDR2 YFSETQ. V lost 0 bases and J lost 6, with 9 bases in between. CDR3 loop: CASSLVSGPGELFF. For the CDR3, the DNA is TGCGCCAGCAGCTTGGTTTCTGGGCCCGGGGAGCTGTTTTTT.

V gene TRBV6-1 combines with J gene TRBJ2-3; tentative D call: TRBD1 (6 bases). This CDR3 spans 14 amino acids. Germline V lookup: CDR1 MNHNS, CDR2 SASEGT. Trimming left V 1 base short and J 5 bases short, with 10 bases between. The CDR3 coding sequence is TGTGCCAGCAGTGAAGGACAGGCCGGAGATACGCAGTATTTT. This sequence encodes CASSEGQAGDTQYF.

The rearrangement links TRBV28 to TRBJ1-4, with 7 bases lining up with TRBD1. CDR3 size: 12 residues. V lost 6 bases to trimming and J lost 14 bases; unmatched junction nucleotides: 9. Germline lookup yields CDR1 MDHEN and CDR2 SYDVKM. CDR3: CASSLGGSRLFF. As DNA, the CDR3 is TGTGCCAGCAGCCTAGGGGGCAGTCGGCTGTTTTTT.

The CDR3 nucleotides read TGCAGCGTTGAGAGCATATCCTACGAGCAGTACTTC. Translation gives CSVESISYEQYF. The chain carries TRBV29-1 and TRBJ2-5; D ambiguous. The last part of the DNA fits TRBJ2-7 better; the J call may be wrong. CDR3 size: 12 residues. The V gene's germline CDR1 is SQVTM and CDR2 ANQGSEA.

About this clone: Other DNA sequences from this sample encode an identical CDR3 as well. V usage is TRBV5-1 and J usage is TRBJ2-7; D is possibly TRBD1 (5 bases). The V and J ends lost 2 bases and 3 bases respectively, with 6 bases between them. Germline CDR1 SGHRS, CDR2 YFSETQ. This CDR3 has 12 amino acids. CDR3 in amino acids: CASSLRGYEQYF. The CDR3 coding sequence is TGCGCCAGCAGCTTAAGGGGCTACGAGCAGTACTTC.

The chain couples TRBV5-4 to TRBJ2-7; D unresolved. The germline CDR1 and CDR2 sequences are SGHNT and YYREEE (reference sequence). The CDR3 totals 16 residues. Trimming cost V 4 bases and J 0 bases, with 17 bases left between them. CDR3 DNA sequence: TGTGCCAGCAGCCGCCCGGCGGCCGGAGTCTCCTACGAGCAGTACTTC. Translated: CASSRPAAGVSYEQYF.

J is TRBJ1-5 and V is TRBV15; D is unresolved. This CDR3 is 15 amino acids long. V was trimmed by 1 base and J by 0 bases, leaving 7 bases between them. Germline V CDR1 and CDR2: LNHNV, YYDKDF (reference sequence). The CDR3 reads CATSRAGNSNQPQHF. The CDR3, as DNA: TGTGCCACCAGCAGAGCCGGGAATAGCAATCAGCCCCAGCATTTT.

V gene TRBV21-1 combines with J gene TRBJ2-7; TRBD1, the table's D call, was not compared with the DNA. TRBV21-1 is annotated as a pseudogene. This CDR3 contains 14 residues. The CDR3 DNA reads TGTGCCAGCAGCAACAAAGGGACAGCCTACGAGCAGTACTTC. As protein: CASSNKGTAYEQYF.

The chain employs TRBV25-1 and TRBJ2-5, with 12 positions matching TRBD2. The CDR3 length is 15 residues. Losses at the gene ends were 6 bases for V and 5 bases for J; bases not matched to a gene: 7. The germline V gene encodes CDR1 MGHDK and CDR2 SYGVNS. CDR3 loop: CASRLAGGPKETQYF. Written as DNA, the CDR3 is TGTGCCAGCAGACTAGCGGGGGGCCCCAAGGAGACCCAGTACTTC.

This rearrangement joins TRBV19 to TRBJ1-3; 8 bases agree with TRBD1. The CDR3 covers 17 residues. V was clipped by 0 bases and J by 7 bases; unmatched bases: 11. CDR1 and CDR2 from the germline V gene are LNHDA and SQIVND (reference sequence). The CDR3 DNA reads as TGTGCCAGTAGTATAGATCTATGGGGACAGGCCCGGAACACCATATATTTT. Its protein is CASSIDLWGQARNTIYF.

The chain employs TRBV6-4 and TRBJ1-2; 7 bases align to TRBD1. The CDR3 sequence is 15 residues long. V dropped 3 bases and J dropped 6; count of bases not matched to a gene: 10. The V gene's germline CDR1 is MRHNA and CDR2 SNTAGT. CDR3: CASSERPDRSNGYTF. For the CDR3, the DNA is TGTGCCAGCAGTGAAAGACCGGACAGGTCCAATGGCTACACCTTC.

The chain uses TRBV13 and TRBJ2-3; D is possibly TRBD2 (5 bases). V dropped 0 bases and J dropped 15 bases, with 19 bases sitting between them. This CDR3 has 14 residues. Germline-derived CDR1 and CDR2 are PRHDT and FYEKMQ (reference sequence). CDR3 nucleotides: TGTGCCAGCAGCTTAGGTCTGGGAGCCTTTCCTCCATATTTT. Protein sequence: CASSLGLGAFPPYF.

This chain joins TRBV2 and TRBJ2-2; D gene ambiguous. This CDR3 has 12 amino acids. Trimming cost V 7 bases and J 6 bases, with 9 bases left between them. CDR1 is SNHLY and CDR2 is FYNNEI in the germline V gene. CDR3 loop: CASIPVSGELFF. In nucleotides, the CDR3 is TGTGCCAGCATTCCGGTGTCCGGGGAGCTGTTTTTT.

In its sample, this clone was seen once. This sequence joins TRBV29-1 and TRBJ1-2, with a weak D call TRBD1 (6 bases). The CDR3 has 13 amino acids. V was shortened by 5 bases and J by 7 bases, with 17 bases between the two germline ends. CDR1 and CDR2 from the germline V gene are SQVTM and ANQGSEA. As DNA, the CDR3 is TGCAGCGTTCCTGACCCGACAGGAACTGGCTACACCTTC. Translated, it gives CSVPDPTGTGYTF.

The chain combines TRBV7-9 with TRBJ2-5; TRBD2 matches at 8 bases. CDR1 is SEHNR, CDR2 FQNEAQ, per germline (reference sequence). V dropped 1 base and J dropped 5; count of bases not matched to a gene: 18. The length of the CDR3 is 19 residues. The CDR3 nucleotides are TGTGCCAGCAGCTTAGACACACTAGCGGAATTAAACGAGGGCGAGACCCAGTACTTC. It is translated as CASSLDTLAELNEGETQYF.

The rearrangement uses TRBV6-1 and TRBJ2-4; D is unresolved. V shed 2 bases and J shed 3 bases, with 8 bases lying between them. The CDR3 is made up of 14 amino acids. Germline V lookup: CDR1 MNHNS, CDR2 SASEGT. CDR3 nucleotides: TGTGCCAGCAGTGAATACAAAAACAAAAACATTCAGTACTTC. Translated: CASSEYKNKNIQYF.

The J gene is TRBJ2-1, the V gene TRBV7-2; 15 bases are a match to TRBD2. V dropped 4 bases and J dropped 1; count of bases not matched to a gene: 8. This CDR3 region has 19 residues. The germline gives CDR1 SGHTA, CDR2 FQGNSA. The CDR3 reads CASSSLGLAGGKSYNEQFF. The CDR3 coding sequence is TGTGCCAGCAGCTCTTTAGGACTAGCGGGGGGGAAGTCCTACAATGAGCAGTTCTTC. The full variable domain, in which reference TRBV7-2 and TRBJ2-1 provide the parts outside the CDR3, is GAGVSQSPSNKVTEKGKDVELRCDPISGHTALYWYRQSLGQGLEFLIYFQGNSAPDKSGLPSDRFSAERTGGSVSTLTIQRTQQEDSAVYLCASSSLGLAGGKSYNEQFFGPGTRLTVL.

The V call is TRBV18, the J call TRBJ2-5; tentatively, D is TRBD2 (5 bases). This CDR3 comprises 13 residues. The germline CDR1 and CDR2 sequences are KGHSH and LQKENI. V lost 0 bases, J lost 3 bases, and 5 bases lay in between. In DNA form, the CDR3 reads TGTGCCAGCTCACCACCGAGGGAAGAGACCCAGTACTTC. Translation gives CASSPPREETQYF.